Presented here are 23 T cell receptor beta chains from one specimen sequenced in a study of human T cells and chemical hapten exposure. From the RACE reads, TCRdb called clonotypes with MiXCR, one entry per CDR3 protein. The sample has 85,000 to 100,000 distinct CDR3 sequences; 10% to 12% are singletons. Described time point: pre-sensitization, week 0. The treatment denotes: therapeutic diphenylcyclopropenone sensitization with weekly scalp DPC. Specimen: whole blood, collected in connection with sensitization to the hapten diphenylcyclopropenone (DPC). These receptors all come from a woman in her sixties with alopecia areata. Some clones in this sample may be carry-over from other donors' samples.

This clonotype occurred a few times. This chain joins TRBV28 and TRBJ2-2, with 8 positions matching TRBD1. V shed 7 bases and J 1 base; nucleotides not matched to a gene: 5. CDR1 is MDHEN and CDR2 is SYDVKM in the germline V gene. The CDR3 length is 15 residues. CDR3 sequence: CASTQGQGNTGELFF. For the CDR3, the DNA is TGTGCCAGCACACAAGGACAGGGGAACACCGGGGAGCTGTTTTTT.

As DNA, the CDR3 is TGCAGCGTTGAAAAGGGCGGGGGGGCCATTCGTAATACGCAGTATTTT. Translating it yields CSVEKGGGAIRNTQYF. J is TRBJ2-3 and V is TRBV29-1, with 9 nucleotides matching TRBD2. Germline-derived CDR1 and CDR2 are SQVTM and ANQGSEA. Trimming at V came to 2 bases and at J to 7 bases, leaving 13 bases not matched to a gene. CDR3 length: 16 residues.

Worth noting for this clonotype: Given a much more abundant clone one base away, this may be a read error. The V call is TRBV6-1, the J call TRBJ1-5; D is undetermined. The CDR3 is 14 amino acids. Germline CDR1 MNHNS, CDR2 SASEGT. The V end lost 8 bases, the J end lost 0 bases, and 11 bases lay between the germline ends. The CDR3 DNA follows: TGTGCCAGCCAACTCAGGAGTAGCAATCAGCCCCAGCATTTT. Translating gives CASQLRSSNQPQHF.

This clonotype was recorded at least ten times. The chain carries TRBV7-9 and TRBJ1-5; maybe TRBD1 (6 bases). The V gene's germline CDR1 is SEHNR and CDR2 FQNEAQ (reference sequence). The V gene lost 5 bases and the J gene lost 5 bases, with 16 bases spanning the gap. CDR3 length: 15 amino acids. This chain's CDR3 is CASSPRGGGYQPQHF. The CDR3 DNA is TGTGCCAGCAGCCCTAGGGGGGGGGGCTATCAGCCCCAGCATTTT.

This clonotype was recorded many times. The chain uses TRBV7-9 and TRBJ1-2; D gene unclear. This CDR3 comprises 13 residues. CDR1 is SEHNR, CDR2 FQNEAQ, per germline (reference sequence). V lost 5 bases and J lost 6, with 13 bases in between. The CDR3 spells CASSLLRGNGYTF. In DNA form, the CDR3 reads TGTGCCAGCAGCCTCCTTAGAGGGAATGGCTACACCTTC.

This clonotype appeared many times. CDR3 nucleotides: TGTGCCAGCAGGCCTAGGACAGGCGGGGAGAAACTGTTTTTT. Translated: CASRPRTGGEKLFF. The chain recombines TRBV6-1 with TRBJ1-4; TRBD1 matches 7 bases. Germline V gene data show CDR1 as MNHNS and CDR2 as SASEGT. The trim removed 6 bases at V and 11 bases at J, leaving 12 bases unmatched. The CDR3 is 14 residues long.

This clonotype was picked up many times. CDR3 sequence: CASSFPTGDEQYF. CDR3 nucleotide sequence: TGTGCCAGCAGCTTCCCGACGGGGGACGAGCAGTACTTC. The chain employs TRBV5-4 and TRBJ2-7, with D possibly being TRBD2 (6 bases). The V gene lost 2 bases and the J gene lost 5 bases, with 11 bases spanning the gap. Germline V lookup: CDR1 SGHNT, CDR2 YYREEE (reference sequence). This CDR3 has 13 amino acids.

As for this clonotype: It is likely a read error, because the conserved phenylalanine at the end of the CDR3 is missing. The genes are TRBV6-5 and TRBJ2-7; possibly TRBD1 for D (6 bases). The CDR3 covers 14 residues. The ends were cut back, 0 bases at V and 2 bases at J, with 8 bases in the middle. Germline assignment: CDR1 MNHEY and CDR2 SVGAGI. CDR3 DNA: TGTGCCAGCAGTTACTCACAGGGTGCCTACGAGCAGTACATC. Translated: CASSYSQGAYEQYI.

This clonotype was detected ten times or more. V usage is TRBV6-5 and J usage is TRBJ2-3; 10 bases are a match to TRBD2. The length of the CDR3 is 15 residues. Trimming at V came to 7 bases and at J to 7 bases, leaving 11 bases not matched to a gene. The germline CDR1 and CDR2 sequences are MNHEY and SVGAGI. The CDR3 protein is CASTHASGGAYTQYF. CDR3 nucleotides: TGTGCCAGCACCCACGCGAGCGGGGGGGCCTATACGCAGTATTTT.

This clonotype showed up many times. The CDR3 region is CACSSFQGNSPLHF. The CDR3 DNA sequence: TGTGCCTGTTCCTCGTTCCAGGGCAATTCACCCCTCCACTTT. The chain has TRBV2 and TRBJ1-6; the D gene is possibly TRBD1 (5 bases). The V gene lost 11 bases and the J gene lost 7 bases, with 18 bases spanning the gap. Germline assignment: CDR1 SNHLY and CDR2 FYNNEI. The CDR3 totals 14 residues.

This clonotype was observed a handful of times. The rearrangement uses TRBV11-2 and TRBJ1-2; the D is unclear. V was shortened by 6 bases and J by 5 bases, with 13 bases between the two germline ends. Germline V gene lookup returns CDR1 SGHAT and CDR2 FQNNGV. The CDR3 has 13 amino acids. DNA for the CDR3: TGTGCCAGCAGGCCTCTCACGCAGTATGGCTACACCTTC. Translating it yields CASRPLTQYGYTF.

This clonotype was picked up many times. The chain carries TRBV20-1 and TRBJ2-2; tentatively, D is TRBD1 (6 bases). V lost 3 bases and J lost 1, with 12 bases in between. Germline V CDR1 and CDR2: DFQATT, SNEGSKA (reference sequence). This CDR3 has 15 amino acids. The CDR3 bases are TGCAGTGCTAGGCCGGGACACGGGAACACCGGGGAGCTGTTTTTT. Protein sequence: CSARPGHGNTGELFF.

This clonotype was observed at least ten times. The V and J genes are TRBV6-5 and TRBJ1-5, with TRBD1 matching 7 bases. Losses at the gene ends were 6 bases for V and 4 bases for J; bases not matched to a gene: 6. The CDR3 runs to 14 residues. Germline CDR1 and CDR2: MNHEY and SVGAGI. The CDR3 DNA reads as TGTGCCAGCAGACGGGGACAGCAGAATCAGCCCCAGCATTTT. Residues: CASRRGQQNQPQHF.

This clonotype was observed a handful of times. The chain is built from TRBV10-3 and TRBJ2-7; D gene ambiguous. The CDR3 is 12 amino acids. Trimming stripped 6 bases from V and 5 bases from J, with 11 bases between. The germline V gene encodes CDR1 ENHRY and CDR2 SYGVKD. The CDR3 DNA sequence: TGTGCCATCAGCGAGCAACTGAACGAGCAGTACTTC. As protein: CAISEQLNEQYF.

This clonotype was observed a few times. J is TRBJ1-1 and V is TRBV11-1; tentatively, D is TRBD1 (6 bases). Germline values: CDR1 SGHAT, CDR2 FQDESV (reference sequence). This CDR3 is built from 15 residues. Trimming took off 2 bases at V and 6 bases at J, with 16 bases between the two ends. The CDR3 is CASSLLRGGMAEAFF. CDR3 in DNA: TGTGCCAGCAGCTTACTACGCGGGGGCATGGCTGAAGCTTTCTTT.

The chain joins TRBV6-6 to TRBJ1-4, with D uncertain. Looked up from germline, CDR1 is MNHNY and CDR2 is SVGAGI (reference sequence). V lost 6 bases to trimming and J lost 7 bases, with 3 bases between them. This CDR3 comprises 10 residues. The CDR3 spells CASRSEKLFF. The DNA of the CDR3 is TGTGCCAGCAGAAGTGAAAAACTGTTTTTT.

This clonotype was counted ten times or more. CDR3 DNA: TGCAGCGTTGGAGGGGGCCTTAATGAAAAACTGTTTTTT. Amino acid sequence: CSVGGGLNEKLFF. The chain has TRBV29-1 and TRBJ1-4, with TRBD1 matching 7 bases. CDR1 and CDR2 (germline): SQVTM, ANQGSEA. V was pared by 4 bases and J by 4 bases, with 3 bases of the junction left unmatched. The CDR3 loop spans 13 amino acids.

This clonotype was seen many times. The V gene is TRBV7-9, the J gene TRBJ1-3; unclear D gene. Germline V gives CDR1 SEHNR, CDR2 FQNEAQ (reference sequence). CDR3 size: 13 residues. V lost 6 bases to trimming and J lost 2 bases, with 8 bases between them. The CDR3 is CASRKGTGNTIYF. As DNA, the CDR3 is TGTGCCAGCAGGAAGGGTACTGGAAACACCATATATTTT.

This rearrangement joins TRBV6-5 to TRBJ2-6; D perhaps matches TRBD1 (5 bases). The V gene's germline CDR1 is MNHEY and CDR2 SVGAGI. The CDR3 is made up of 15 amino acids. The germline V and J ends were trimmed by 7 bases and 0 bases, with 10 bases remaining between them. CDR3 amino acids: CASNHRSSGANVLTF. CDR3 nucleotide sequence: TGTGCCAGCAATCACAGGTCCTCTGGGGCCAACGTCCTGACTTTC.

This rearrangement joins TRBV29-1 to TRBJ1-1; D is unclear. Trimming cost V 7 bases and J 1 base, with 10 bases left between them. CDR1 is SQVTM and CDR2 is ANQGSEA in the germline V gene. The CDR3 loop spans 12 amino acids. This CDR3 reads CSGQSGNTEAFF. The CDR3 coding sequence is TGCAGCGGCCAATCAGGGAACACTGAAGCTTTCTTT.

This clonotype was found many times. The gene calls are TRBV20-1 and TRBJ2-5; D perhaps matches TRBD1 (5 bases). V was clipped by 2 bases and J by 0 bases, with 10 bases between them. The CDR3 extends over 14 amino acids. The V gene's germline CDR1 is DFQATT and CDR2 SNEGSKA (reference sequence). This chain's CDR3 is CSARFLTDQETQYF. The CDR3 bases are TGCAGTGCTAGATTTCTGACAGACCAAGAGACCCAGTACTTC.

This clonotype was seen many times. The chain has TRBV6-5 and TRBJ2-2, with D hard to call. This CDR3 is built from 16 residues. Trimming took off 10 bases at V and 4 bases at J, with 22 bases between the two ends. Germline V gene lookup returns CDR1 MNHEY and CDR2 SVGAGI. The CDR3 DNA is TGTGCCACCCAACGAGGCTGGGATTCAAGCACCGGGGAGCTGTTTTTT. It translates to CATQRGWDSSTGELFF.

This clonotype was observed a handful of times. The V gene is TRBV20-1, the J gene TRBJ1-2; D ambiguous. CDR1 is DFQATT, CDR2 SNEGSKA, per germline (reference sequence). The length of the CDR3 is 14 residues. V was shortened by 3 bases and J by 2 bases, with 13 bases between the two germline ends. The CDR3 sequence: CSASPPQPNYGYTF. The CDR3 nucleotides read TGCAGTGCTAGCCCTCCCCAGCCGAACTATGGCTACACCTTC.